Listed below are T cell receptor beta chains from one sample, sequenced in a study of identical twins. TCRdb reprocessed the 5' RACE reads via MiXCR and lists one record per CDR3 protein. The table lists more than 650,000 distinct CDR3 sequences, around 6.1% of them singletons, with roughly 2% in the top ten. The specimen sequenced was naive T cells sorted from blood. The receptors stem from a man aged 18 to 29 in good health. Both conserved end residues are part of each CDR3. The D gene is left open where the match is weak. The listing skips clone size in some rows; elsewhere it reads once, few, many or a size class.

TRBV5-5	TRBJ2-5	18	.	.	CASSLEARREPFQETQYF	TGTGCCAGCAGCTTGGAGGCTAGGAGAGAACCTTTCCAAGAGACCCAGTACTTC
TRBV12-3/TRBV12-4	TRBJ1-1	11	.	few	CASSLRTEAFF	TGTGCCAGCAGTTTACGTACTGAAGCTTTCTTT
TRBV6-5	TRBJ2-2	15	TRBD2	few	CASSYWGRAAGELFF	TGTGCCAGCAGTTATTGGGGGAGGGCCGCCGGGGAGCTGTTTTTT
TRBV12-3/TRBV12-4	TRBJ1-5	15	.	many	CASSLGQAAEGPQHF	TGTGCCAGCAGTTTAGGGCAGGCTGCGGAAGGGCCCCAGCATTTT
TRBV11-2	TRBJ2-1	15	.	.	CASSRGSNGMNEQFF	TGTGCCAGCAGCCGGGGGAGCAACGGGATGAATGAGCAGTTCTTC
TRBV27	TRBJ2-7	14	TRBD2	many	CASSFVGGSYEQYF	TGTGCCAGCAGTTTCGTGGGAGGGTCATACGAGCAGTACTTC
TRBV2	TRBJ2-1	16	TRBD2	.	CASSWTMAGGPNEQFF	TGTGCCAGCAGTTGGACGATGGCGGGAGGGCCCAATGAGCAGTTCTTC
TRBV2	TRBJ1-6	19	.	.	CASSVLSPKGGVGNSPLHF	TGTGCCAGCAGTGTCCTTTCCCCGAAGGGGGGCGTCGGTAATTCACCCCTCCACTTT
TRBV20-1	TRBJ1-1	12	.	many	CSAIRLNTEAFF	TGCAGTGCTATAAGGTTGAACACTGAAGCTTTCTTT
TRBV30	TRBJ2-1	15	.	.	CAWSVPRVSYNEQFF	TGTGCCTGGAGTGTACCAAGAGTCTCCTACAATGAGCAGTTCTTC
TRBV5-1	TRBJ2-1	15	.	many	CASSLVTGGIDEQFF	TGCGCCAGCAGCTTGGTGACAGGTGGAATCGATGAGCAGTTCTTC
TRBV5-1	TRBJ1-2	15	TRBD1	many	CASSDGTAQGYGYTF	TGCGCCAGCAGCGACGGGACAGCCCAAGGCTATGGCTACACCTTC
TRBV6-2/TRBV6-3	TRBJ2-1	15	TRBD2	few	CASSRWAGGNNEQFF	TGTGCCAGCAGCCGATGGGCGGGAGGGAACAATGAGCAGTTCTTC
TRBV6-5	TRBJ2-2	17	.	.	CASSYPVVAGNTGELFF	TGTGCCAGCAGTTACCCTGTTGTCGCGGGGAACACCGGGGAGCTGTTTTTT
TRBV4-3	TRBJ2-1	16	.	many	CASSHFLSGVEDEQFF	.
TRBV28	TRBJ2-7	13	TRBD2	.	CASKFGRENEQYF	TGTGCCAGCAAATTCGGGCGGGAGAACGAGCAGTACTTC
TRBV12-3/TRBV12-4	TRBJ1-2	14	.	few	CASRPVTDVYGYTF	TGTGCCAGCAGGCCAGTAACTGACGTCTATGGCTACACCTTC
TRBV24-1	TRBJ1-1	13	.	many	CATRSELNTEAFF	TGTGCCACCCGTTCAGAATTGAACACTGAAGCTTTCTTT
TRBV5-1	TRBJ1-5	16	.	few	CASSLEGGAGNQPQHF	TGCGCCAGCAGCTTGGAGGGGGGGGCCGGCAATCAGCCCCAGCATTTT
TRBV12-3/TRBV12-4	TRBJ2-2	16	TRBD2	few	CASSRSRGGASGELFF	TGTGCCAGCAGCCGTTCCCGGGGGGGGGCTAGCGGGGAGCTGTTTTTT
TRBV7-9	TRBJ2-2	15	.	.	CASRPDYPNTGELFF	TGTGCCAGCCGACCGGACTATCCGAACACCGGGGAGCTGTTTTTT
TRBV12-3/TRBV12-4	TRBJ1-4	15	TRBD1	.	CASSLTTGLEEKLFF	TGTGCCAGCAGTTTGACGACAGGGCTTGAAGAAAAACTGTTTTTT
TRBV30	TRBJ2-2	16	TRBD2	few	CAWTPLAGAGTGELFF	TGTGCCTGGACCCCACTAGCGGGAGCGGGCACCGGGGAGCTGTTTTTT
TRBV5-1	TRBJ2-7	14	.	.	CASSLLIGTYEQYF	TGCGCCAGCAGCCTCCTAATCGGAACCTACGAGCAGTACTTC
TRBV6-1	TRBJ2-7	13	TRBD2	many	CASTREGSYEQYF	TGTGCCAGCACCCGGGAGGGATCCTACGAGCAGTACTTC
TRBV27	TRBJ1-5	14	.	many	CASGHHRRNQPQHF	TGTGCCAGCGGTCACCATCGCCGGAATCAGCCCCAGCATTTT
TRBV12-3/TRBV12-4	TRBJ1-1	15	.	many	CASPPGDTGTQEAFF	TGTGCCAGCCCCCCCGGGGACACAGGGACCCAAGAAGCTTTCTTT
TRBV7-8	TRBJ2-1	15	TRBD1	many	CASSAWTGRMGEQFF	TGTGCCAGCAGCGCGTGGACAGGGCGGATGGGGGAGCAGTTCTTC
TRBV15	TRBJ1-1	16	.	.	CATSRDRGEGNTEAFF	TGTGCCACCAGCAGAGACCGGGGGGAGGGGAACACTGAAGCTTTCTTT
TRBV3-1	TRBJ2-1	13	.	few	CASSQQLGGEQFF	TGTGCCAGCAGCCAGCAACTAGGCGGTGAGCAGTTCTTC
TRBV6-1	TRBJ2-1	15	TRBD2	.	CASRQLADPYNEQFF	TGTGCCAGCAGACAACTAGCGGACCCCTACAATGAGCAGTTCTTC
TRBV6-5	TRBJ2-3	12	TRBD1	many	CASRTGEDTQYF	TGTGCCAGCAGGACAGGGGAAGATACGCAGTATTTT
TRBV19	TRBJ2-1	15	.	few	CASTSRGSSYNEQFF	TGTGCCAGTACCTCCCGGGGGAGCTCCTACAATGAGCAGTTCTTC
TRBV4-3	TRBJ2-7	13	TRBD1	.	CASSHKRQGGQYF	TGCGCCAGCAGCCACAAAAGACAGGGCGGGCAGTACTTC
TRBV4-3	TRBJ2-2	16	.	many	CASSQEGTPNTGELFF	TGCGCCAGCAGCCAAGAGGGGACACCGAACACCGGGGAGCTGTTTTTT
TRBV5-1	TRBJ1-2	15	.	.	CASSPQGPINYGYTF	TGCGCCAGCAGCCCCCAGGGTCCCATTAACTATGGCTACACCTTC
TRBV5-1	TRBJ1-1	18	TRBD1	.	CASSPGPRQGTLNTEAFF	TGCGCCAGCAGCCCGGGGCCCCGACAGGGGACCTTGAACACTGAAGCTTTCTTT
TRBV7-4	TRBJ1-5	17	.	.	CASSLERNAGSNQPQHF	TGTGCCAGCAGCTTAGAAAGAAACGCGGGTAGCAATCAGCCCCAGCATTTT
TRBV27	TRBJ2-3	16	TRBD2	many	CASSPPPSGTPDTQYF	TGTGCCAGCAGTCCCCCCCCTAGCGGGACACCAGATACGCAGTATTTT
TRBV12-3/TRBV12-4	TRBJ1-5	17	TRBD1	many	CASRSGTESYSNQPQHF	TGTGCCAGCAGATCCGGGACAGAAAGCTATAGCAATCAGCCCCAGCATTTT
TRBV5-1	TRBJ2-3	16	.	few	CASSLEGDTYTDTQYF	TGCGCCAGCAGCTTGGAGGGGGACACATACACAGATACGCAGTATTTT
TRBV25-1	TRBJ2-3	18	TRBD2	many	CASSLSRGGRGFTDTQYF	TGTGCCAGCAGTCTCTCCCGGGGAGGGAGGGGATTCACAGATACGCAGTATTTT
TRBV12-3/TRBV12-4	TRBJ2-6	14	.	many	CASSLGVGANVLTF	TGTGCCAGCAGTTTGGGGGTTGGGGCCAACGTCCTGACTTTC
TRBV6-1	TRBJ1-5	15	TRBD1	.	CASSRQGYSNQPQHF	TGTGCCAGCAGTCGACAGGGCTATAGCAATCAGCCCCAGCATTTT
TRBV7-9	TRBJ1-1	12	.	.	CASSPTQGIAFF	TGTGCCAGCAGCCCAACCCAGGGTATCGCTTTCTTT
TRBV29-1	TRBJ2-5	13	.	few	CSVVWASPEAQYF	TGCAGCGTTGTCTGGGCTAGTCCCGAGGCCCAGTACTTC
TRBV29-1	TRBJ1-5	12	.	few	CSVGLEGQPQHF	TGCAGCGTTGGACTTGAAGGTCAGCCCCAGCATTTT
TRBV25-1	TRBJ2-7	14	.	few	CASSDTGRSFEQYF	TGTGCCAGCAGTGATACCGGGAGATCCTTCGAGCAGTACTTC
TRBV20-1	TRBJ1-5	16	TRBD1	few	CSARGRQGLDNQPQHF	TGCAGTGCTAGGGGTAGACAGGGACTCGACAATCAGCCCCAGCATTTT
TRBV10-3	TRBJ1-3	15	.	.	CAISESWGSGNTIYF	TGTGCCATCAGTGAGTCTTGGGGCTCTGGAAACACCATATATTTT
TRBV5-1	TRBJ2-1	13	TRBD2	many	CASKGTNNNEQFF	TGCGCCAGCAAAGGGACTAACAACAATGAGCAGTTCTTC
TRBV12-3/TRBV12-4	TRBJ2-7	12	.	many	CASSPIRGEQYF	TGTGCCAGCAGCCCGATTAGGGGCGAGCAGTACTTC
TRBV12-3/TRBV12-4	TRBJ2-2	14	.	many	CASRIGRMGGELFF	TGTGCCAGCAGGATAGGGCGGATGGGCGGGGAGCTGTTTTTT
TRBV25-1	TRBJ2-3	12	.	few	CASSDTSDTQYF	TGTGCCAGCAGTGATACGTCAGATACGCAGTATTTT
TRBV7-2	TRBJ1-2	14	.	many	CASSTRTANYGYTF	TGTGCCAGCAGCACCCGGACAGCTAACTATGGCTACACCTTC
TRBV6-5	TRBJ1-2	17	TRBD1	few	CASSYLGTGPINYGYTF	TGTGCCAGCAGTTACCTCGGGACAGGTCCTATTAACTATGGCTACACCTTC
TRBV27	TRBJ1-5	15	.	.	CASSLSGGERHNQHF	TGTGCCAGCAGTTTATCAGGGGGGGAAAGACATAACCAGCATTTT
TRBV12-3/TRBV12-4	TRBJ1-6	16	.	many	CASSSTTGTSNSPLHF	TGTGCCAGCAGTTCTACAACAGGGACGTCGAATTCACCCCTCCACTTT
TRBV25-1	TRBJ2-1	13	.	many	CASRDGTYNEQFF	TGTGCCAGCAGGGACGGGACCTACAATGAGCAGTTCTTC